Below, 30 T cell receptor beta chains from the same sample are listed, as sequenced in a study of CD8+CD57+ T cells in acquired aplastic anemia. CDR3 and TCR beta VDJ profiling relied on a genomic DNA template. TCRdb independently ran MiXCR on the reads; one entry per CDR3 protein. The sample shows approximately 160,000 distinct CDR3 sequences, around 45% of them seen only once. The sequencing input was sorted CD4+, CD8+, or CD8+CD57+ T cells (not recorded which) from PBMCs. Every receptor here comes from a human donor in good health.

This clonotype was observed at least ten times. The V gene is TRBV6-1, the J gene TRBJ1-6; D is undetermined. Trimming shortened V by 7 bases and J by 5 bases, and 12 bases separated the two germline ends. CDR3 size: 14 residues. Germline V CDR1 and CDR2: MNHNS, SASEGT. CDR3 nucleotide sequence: TGTGCCAGCACCCGGGTGGGGAATAATTCACCCCTCCACTTT. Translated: CASTRVGNNSPLHF.

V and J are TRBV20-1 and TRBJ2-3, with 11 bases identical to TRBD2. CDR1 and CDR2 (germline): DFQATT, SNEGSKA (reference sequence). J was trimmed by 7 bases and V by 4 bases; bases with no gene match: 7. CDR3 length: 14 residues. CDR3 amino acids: CSAISGGAVYTQYF. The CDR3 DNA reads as TGCAGTGCTATTAGCGGGGGGGCCGTGTATACGCAGTATTTT.

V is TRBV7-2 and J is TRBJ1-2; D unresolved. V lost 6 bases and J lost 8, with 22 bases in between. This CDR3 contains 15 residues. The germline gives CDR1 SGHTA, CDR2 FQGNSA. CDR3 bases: TGTGCCAGCAGTCCTATCGGCCCCACAATTCGAGGCTACACCTTC. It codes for CASSPIGPTIRGYTF.

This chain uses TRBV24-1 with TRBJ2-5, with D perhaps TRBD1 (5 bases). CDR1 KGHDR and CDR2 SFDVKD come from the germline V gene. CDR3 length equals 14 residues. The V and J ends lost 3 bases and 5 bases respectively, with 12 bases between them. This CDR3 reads CATSDPGSRETQYF. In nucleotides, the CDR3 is TGTGCCACCAGTGATCCAGGGTCTCGGGAGACCCAGTACTTC.

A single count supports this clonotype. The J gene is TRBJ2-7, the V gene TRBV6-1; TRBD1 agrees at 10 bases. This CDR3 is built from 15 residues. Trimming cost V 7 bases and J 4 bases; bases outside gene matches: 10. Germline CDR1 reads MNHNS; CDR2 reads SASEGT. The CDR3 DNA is TGTGCCAGCACCAGGGGACAGGGGATGGCGTACGAGCAGTACTTC. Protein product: CASTRGQGMAYEQYF.

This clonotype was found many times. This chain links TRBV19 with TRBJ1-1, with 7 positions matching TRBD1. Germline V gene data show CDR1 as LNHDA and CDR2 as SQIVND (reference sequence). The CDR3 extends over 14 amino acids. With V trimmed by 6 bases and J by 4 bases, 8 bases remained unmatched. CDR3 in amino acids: CASSDRQGATEAFF. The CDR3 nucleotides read TGTGCCAGTAGCGATCGACAGGGAGCCACTGAAGCTTTCTTT. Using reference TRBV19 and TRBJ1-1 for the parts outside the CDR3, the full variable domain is DGGITQSPKYLFRKEGQNVTLSCEQNLNHDAMYWYRQDPGQGLRLIYYSQIVNDFQKGDIAEGYSVSREKKESFPLTVTSAQKNPTAFYLCASSDRQGATEAFFGQGTRLTVV.

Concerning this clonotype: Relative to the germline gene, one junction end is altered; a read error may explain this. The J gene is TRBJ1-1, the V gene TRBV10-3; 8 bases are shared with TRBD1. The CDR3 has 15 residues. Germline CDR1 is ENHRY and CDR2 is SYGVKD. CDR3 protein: CAISGSDRVATEALF. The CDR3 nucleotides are TGTGCCATCAGTGGGTCGGACAGGGTGGCCACTGAGGCTCTCTTT.

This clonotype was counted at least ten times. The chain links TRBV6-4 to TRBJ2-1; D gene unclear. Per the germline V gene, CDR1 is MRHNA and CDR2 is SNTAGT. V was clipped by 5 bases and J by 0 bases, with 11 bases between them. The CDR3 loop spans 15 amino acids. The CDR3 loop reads CASSIDPVSYNEQFF. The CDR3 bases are TGTGCCAGCAGTATCGACCCCGTCTCCTACAATGAGCAGTTCTTC.

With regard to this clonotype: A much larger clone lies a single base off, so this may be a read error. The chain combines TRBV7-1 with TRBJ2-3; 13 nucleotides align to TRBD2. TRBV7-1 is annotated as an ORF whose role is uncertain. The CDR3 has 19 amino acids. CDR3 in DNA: TGTGCCTGCAGCTCCCCCGGGACTAGCGGGACGAAAGGCACAGATACGCAGTATTTT. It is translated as CACSSPGTSGTKGTDTQYF.

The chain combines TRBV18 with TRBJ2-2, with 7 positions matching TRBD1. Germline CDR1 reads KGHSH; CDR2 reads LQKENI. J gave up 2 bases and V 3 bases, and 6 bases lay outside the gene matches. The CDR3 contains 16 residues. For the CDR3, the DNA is TGTGCCAGCTCACCGCGACAGGGCACAAACACCGGGGAGCTGTTTTTT. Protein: CASSPRQGTNTGELFF.

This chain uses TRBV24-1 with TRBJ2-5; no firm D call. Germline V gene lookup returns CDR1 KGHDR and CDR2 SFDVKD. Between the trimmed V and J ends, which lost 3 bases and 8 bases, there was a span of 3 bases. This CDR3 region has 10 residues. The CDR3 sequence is CATSDTTQYF. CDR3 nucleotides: TGTGCCACCAGTGATACTACCCAGTACTTC.

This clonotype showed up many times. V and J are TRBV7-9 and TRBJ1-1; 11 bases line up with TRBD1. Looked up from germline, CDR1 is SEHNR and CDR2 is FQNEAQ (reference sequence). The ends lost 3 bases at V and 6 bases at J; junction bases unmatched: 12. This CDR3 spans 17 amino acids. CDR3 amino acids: CASSFGQGAIRNPEAFF. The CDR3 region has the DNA TGTGCCAGCAGCTTTGGACAGGGGGCGATTCGGAATCCTGAAGCTTTCTTT.

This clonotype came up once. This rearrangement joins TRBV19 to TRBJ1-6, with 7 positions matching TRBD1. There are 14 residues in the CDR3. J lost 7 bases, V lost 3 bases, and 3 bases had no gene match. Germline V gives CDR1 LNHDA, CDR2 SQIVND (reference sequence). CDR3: CASSIGTDNSPLHF. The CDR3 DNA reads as TGTGCCAGTAGTATCGGGACAGACAATTCACCCCTCCACTTT.

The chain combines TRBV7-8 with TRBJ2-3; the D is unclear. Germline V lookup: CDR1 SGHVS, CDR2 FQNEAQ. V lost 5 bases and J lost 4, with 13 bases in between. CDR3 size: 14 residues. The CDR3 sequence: CASSPVGMADTQYF. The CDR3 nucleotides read TGTGCCAGCAGCCCAGTGGGGATGGCAGATACGCAGTATTTT. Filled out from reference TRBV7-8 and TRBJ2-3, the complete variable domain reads GAGVSQSPRYKVAKRGQDVALRCDPISGHVSLFWYQQALGQGPEFLTYFQNEAQLDKSGLPSDRFFAERPEGSVSTLKIQRTQQEDSAVYLCASSPVGMADTQYFGPGTRLTVL.

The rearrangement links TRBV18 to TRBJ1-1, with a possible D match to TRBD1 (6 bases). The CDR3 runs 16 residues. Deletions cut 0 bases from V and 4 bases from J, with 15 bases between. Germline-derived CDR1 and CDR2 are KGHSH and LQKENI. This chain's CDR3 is CASSPPDRRWGTEAFF. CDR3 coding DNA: TGTGCCAGCTCACCACCCGACAGGCGCTGGGGCACTGAAGCTTTCTTT.

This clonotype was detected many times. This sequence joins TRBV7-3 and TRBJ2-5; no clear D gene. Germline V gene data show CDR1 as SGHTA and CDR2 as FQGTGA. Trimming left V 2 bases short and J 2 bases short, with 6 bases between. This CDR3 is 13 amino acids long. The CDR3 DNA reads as TGTGCCAGCAGCTTATGGGGACAAGAGACCCAGTACTTC. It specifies CASSLWGQETQYF.

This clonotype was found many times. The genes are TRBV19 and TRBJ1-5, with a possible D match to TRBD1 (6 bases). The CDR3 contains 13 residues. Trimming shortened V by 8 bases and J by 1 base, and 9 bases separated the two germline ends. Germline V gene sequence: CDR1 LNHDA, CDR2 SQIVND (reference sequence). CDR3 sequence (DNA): TGTGCCAGTGGGGACACAAGCAATCAGCCCCAGCATTTT. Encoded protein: CASGDTSNQPQHF.

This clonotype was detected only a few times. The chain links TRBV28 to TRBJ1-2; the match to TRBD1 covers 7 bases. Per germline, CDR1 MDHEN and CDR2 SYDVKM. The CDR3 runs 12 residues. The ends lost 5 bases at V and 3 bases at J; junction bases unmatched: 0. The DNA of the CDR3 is TGTGCCAGCAGTACAGGGGACTATGGCTACACCTTC. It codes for CASSTGDYGYTF.

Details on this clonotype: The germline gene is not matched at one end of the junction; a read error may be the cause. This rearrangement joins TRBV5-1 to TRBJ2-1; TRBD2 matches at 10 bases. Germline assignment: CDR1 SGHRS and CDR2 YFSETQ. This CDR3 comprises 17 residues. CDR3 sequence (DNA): TGCGCCAGCAGCTTGGCCCAGTATAGCGGGAGGTGGAATGGGCAGTTCTTC. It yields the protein CASSLAQYSGRWNGQFF.

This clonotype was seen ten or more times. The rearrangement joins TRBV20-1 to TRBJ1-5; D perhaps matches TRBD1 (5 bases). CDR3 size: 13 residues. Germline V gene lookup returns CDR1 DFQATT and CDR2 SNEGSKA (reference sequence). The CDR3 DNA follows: TGCAGCGCCGCGCGGGGGGGGGATCAGCCCCAGCATTTT. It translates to CSAARGGDQPQHF.

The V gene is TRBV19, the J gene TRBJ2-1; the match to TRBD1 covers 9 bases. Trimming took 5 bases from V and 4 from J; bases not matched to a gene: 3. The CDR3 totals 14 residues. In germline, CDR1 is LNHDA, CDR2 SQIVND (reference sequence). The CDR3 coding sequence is TGTGCCAGTAGTCAGGACAGGGGTTACAATGAGCAGTTCTTC. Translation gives CASSQDRGYNEQFF.

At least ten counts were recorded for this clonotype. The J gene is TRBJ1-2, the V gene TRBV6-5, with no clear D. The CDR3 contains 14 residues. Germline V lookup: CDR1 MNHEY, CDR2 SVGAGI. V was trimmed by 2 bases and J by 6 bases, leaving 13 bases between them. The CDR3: CASSYATRIDGYTF. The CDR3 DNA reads TGTGCCAGCAGTTACGCGACGCGGATTGATGGCTACACCTTC.

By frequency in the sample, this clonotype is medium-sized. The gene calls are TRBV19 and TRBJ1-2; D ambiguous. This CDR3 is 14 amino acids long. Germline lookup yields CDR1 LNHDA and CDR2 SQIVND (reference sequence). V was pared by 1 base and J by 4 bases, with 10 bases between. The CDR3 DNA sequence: TGTGCCAGTAGTATAGGGCGGGCAGCCTATGGCTACACCTTC. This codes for CASSIGRAAYGYTF.

CDR3 residues: CASSEDRARGDEQYF. Written as DNA, the CDR3 is TGTGCCAGCAGTGAAGACAGGGCCCGCGGTGACGAGCAGTACTTC. The V gene is TRBV6-1, the J gene TRBJ2-7; a possible D gene is TRBD1 (6 bases). The V and J ends lost 1 base and 5 bases respectively, with 15 bases between them. There are 15 residues in the CDR3. CDR1 MNHNS and CDR2 SASEGT come from the germline V gene.

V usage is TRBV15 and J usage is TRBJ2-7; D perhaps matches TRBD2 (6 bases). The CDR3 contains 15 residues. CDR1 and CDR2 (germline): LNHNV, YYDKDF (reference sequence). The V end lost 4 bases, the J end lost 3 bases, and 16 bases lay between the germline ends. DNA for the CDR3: TGTGCCACCAGCATCTCTGCGGGGATTATCTACGAGCAGTACTTC. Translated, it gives CATSISAGIIYEQYF.

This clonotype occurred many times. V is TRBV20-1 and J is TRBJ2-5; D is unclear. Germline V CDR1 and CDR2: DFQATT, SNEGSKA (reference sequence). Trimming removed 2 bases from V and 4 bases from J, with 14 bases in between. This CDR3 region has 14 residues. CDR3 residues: CSARYSAATETQYF. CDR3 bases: TGCAGTGCTAGATATTCGGCCGCCACAGAGACCCAGTACTTC.

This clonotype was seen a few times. The CDR3 loop reads CASSEGEDQPQHF. CDR3 DNA: TGTGCCAGCAGTGAAGGGGAGGATCAGCCCCAGCATTTT. This chain connects TRBV2 to TRBJ1-5; unclear D gene. Trimming stripped 1 base from V and 5 bases from J, with 6 bases between. Germline values: CDR1 SNHLY, CDR2 FYNNEI. The CDR3 is 13 residues long.

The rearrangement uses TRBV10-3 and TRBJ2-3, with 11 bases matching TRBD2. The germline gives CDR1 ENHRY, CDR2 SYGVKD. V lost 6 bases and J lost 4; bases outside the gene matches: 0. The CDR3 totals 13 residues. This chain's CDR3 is CAIRLAGADTQYF. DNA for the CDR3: TGTGCCATCAGACTAGCGGGAGCAGATACGCAGTATTTT.

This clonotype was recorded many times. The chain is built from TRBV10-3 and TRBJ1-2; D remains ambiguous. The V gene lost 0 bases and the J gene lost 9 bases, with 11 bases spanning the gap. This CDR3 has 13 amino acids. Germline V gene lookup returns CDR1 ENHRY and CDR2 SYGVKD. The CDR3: CAISESIWERYTF. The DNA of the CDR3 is TGTGCCATCAGTGAGTCGATTTGGGAACGCTACACCTTC.

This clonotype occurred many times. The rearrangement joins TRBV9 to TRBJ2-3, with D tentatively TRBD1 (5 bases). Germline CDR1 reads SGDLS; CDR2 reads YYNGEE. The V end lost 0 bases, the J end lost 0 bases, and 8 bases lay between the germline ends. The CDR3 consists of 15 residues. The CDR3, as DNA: TGTGCCAGCAGCGTAGGACAGAAAAGCACAGATACGCAGTATTTT. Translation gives CASSVGQKSTDTQYF.